The present TCR beta chain was sequenced within a study of cytomegalovirus exposure and HLA in healthy donors. The study's findings and limits: Most TCR sequences were rare, but some public TCRs occurred in many donors. Productive rates of about 87% or about 30% were seen for most TCR beta V segments in an earlier analysis. Equally common other TCR beta chains were less clonally expanded than HLA-associated ones, a later analysis found. After further analysis at a later stage, 16,951 TCR beta sequences were associated with HLA alleles at 0.05 false discovery rate.

PCR employed 60 Vbeta and 13 Jbeta primers. TCRdb's table, derived via immunoSEQ multiplex PCR, lists solely in-frame clones and lacks some. The table lists some 150,000 clones, roughly three quarters of them singletons. Unmatched junction bases numbered 7, after V lost 4 bases and J lost 9 bases. Germline loops: CDR1 MNHEY, CDR2 SVGAGI. This CDR3 spans 16 amino acids. Note on this clone: What it binds is unknown.

The clonotype comes from a male donor in good health and CMV-seronegative. The chain joins TRBV6-5 to TRBJ2-1; 15 bases are a match to TRBD2. Material: PBMCs. The DNA for the CDR3 is TGTGCCAGCAGTTCACCATGGACTAGCGGGGGGGCTGAGCAGTTCTTC. It codes for CASSSPWTSGGAEQFF.